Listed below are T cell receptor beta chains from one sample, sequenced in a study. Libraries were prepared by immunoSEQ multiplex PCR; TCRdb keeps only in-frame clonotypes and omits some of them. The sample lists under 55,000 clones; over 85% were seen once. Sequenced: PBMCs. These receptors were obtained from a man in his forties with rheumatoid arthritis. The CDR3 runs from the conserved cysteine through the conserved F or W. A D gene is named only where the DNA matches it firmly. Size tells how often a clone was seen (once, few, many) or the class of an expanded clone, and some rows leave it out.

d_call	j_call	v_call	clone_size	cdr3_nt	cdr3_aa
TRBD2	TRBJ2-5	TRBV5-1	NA	TGCGCCAGCAGCTTGATGACTAGCGGTACTCAAGAGACCCAGTACTTC	CASSLMTSGTQETQYF
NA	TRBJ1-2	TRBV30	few	TGTGCCTGGAGTGCGACCTATGGCTACACCTTC	CAWSATYGYTF
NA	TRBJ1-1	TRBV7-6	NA	TGTGCCAGCAGTATGGGGTACACTGAAGCTTTCTTT	CASSMGYTEAFF
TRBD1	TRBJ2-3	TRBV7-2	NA	TGTGCCAGCAGCTTAGCGTTCCCTACCCCAAGGGGGCCAGATACGCAGTATTTT	CASSLAFPTPRGPDTQYF
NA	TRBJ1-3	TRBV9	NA	TGTGCCAGCAGCTCAATTACAGGAACCTCTGGAAACACCATATATTTT	CASSSITGTSGNTIYF
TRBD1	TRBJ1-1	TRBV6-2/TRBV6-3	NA	TGTGCCAGCAGCCGGGGACAGGTCTTCATGAACACTGAAGCTTTCTTT	CASSRGQVFMNTEAFF
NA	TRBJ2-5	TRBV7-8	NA	TGTGCCAGCAGCTTAATGGGAGGTGAGACCCAGTACTTC	CASSLMGGETQYF
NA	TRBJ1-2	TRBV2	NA	TGTGCCAGCATTTTAGGAAACTATGGCTACACCTTC	CASILGNYGYTF
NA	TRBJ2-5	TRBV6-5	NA	TGTGCCAGCAGTTATCAAGGAGAGACCCAGTACTTC	CASSYQGETQYF
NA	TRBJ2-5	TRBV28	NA	TGTGCCAGCAGTTTCTGGCCAGGGAGGGAGACCCAGTACTTC	CASSFWPGRETQYF
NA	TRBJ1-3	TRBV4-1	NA	TGCGCCAGCAGCCAAGCCGAAACAGGGACGTACTCTGGAAACACCATATATTTT	CASSQAETGTYSGNTIYF
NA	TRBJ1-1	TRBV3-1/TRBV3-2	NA	TGTGCCAGCAGCCGCTTTCAGGGGAACACTGAAGCTTTCTTT	CASSRFQGNTEAFF
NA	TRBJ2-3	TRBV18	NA	TGTGCCAGCTCACCACCGGCCACTAGCACAGATACGCAGTATTTT	CASSPPATSTDTQYF
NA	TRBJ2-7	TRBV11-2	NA	TGTGCCAGCAGCTCGACAGGCTACGAGCAGTACTTC	CASSSTGYEQYF
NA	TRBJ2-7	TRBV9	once	TGTGCCAGCAGCGTAGATCGCGGTGCGAACGAGCAGTACTTC	CASSVDRGANEQYF
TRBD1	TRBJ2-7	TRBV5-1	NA	TGCGCCAGCAGGACAGGGGACTTCTACGAGCAGTACTTC	CASRTGDFYEQYF
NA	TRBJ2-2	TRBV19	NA	TGTGCCAGTAGTATCTCTAGGACGACTTTTAACACCGGGGAGCTGTTTTTT	CASSISRTTFNTGELFF
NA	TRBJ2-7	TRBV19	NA	TGTGCCAGTAGCGACACGTACAGGGAAGAGCAGTACTTC	CASSDTYREEQYF
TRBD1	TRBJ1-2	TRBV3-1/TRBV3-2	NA	TGTGCCAGCAGCCAAGATCGAACAGGGGGGACCTATGGCTACACCTTC	CASSQDRTGGTYGYTF
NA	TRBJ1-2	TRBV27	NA	TGTGCCAGCAGTTCAACGGGGGGTAGCTATGGCTACACCTTC	CASSSTGGSYGYTF
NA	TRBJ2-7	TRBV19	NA	TGTGCCAGTAGTCCCACTAGGGGGTCCTACGAGCAGTACTTC	CASSPTRGSYEQYF
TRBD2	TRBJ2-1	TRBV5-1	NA	TGCGCCAGCAGCCTGGGACTAGCCCAGGGTGAGCAGTTCTTC	CASSLGLAQGEQFF
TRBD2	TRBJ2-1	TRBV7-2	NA	TGTGCCAGCAGCTTGGGGACTAGTGGAAGTGAGCAGTTCTTC	CASSLGTSGSEQFF
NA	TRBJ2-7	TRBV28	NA	TGTGCCAGCAGTTACACGGATTGGTCGTACGAGCAGTACTTC	CASSYTDWSYEQYF
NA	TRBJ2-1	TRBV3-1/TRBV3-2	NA	TGTGCCAGCAGCCGAGACCTCAAGGGCGTTACATTGAATGAGCAGTTCTTC	CASSRDLKGVTLNEQFF
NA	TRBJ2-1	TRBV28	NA	TGTGCCAGCTCCCTAAGGGTTTTCTCCTACAATGAGCAGTTCTTC	CASSLRVFSYNEQFF
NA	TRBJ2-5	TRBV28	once	TGTGCCAGCAGTTTAACGACCCAGGGATGGGAGACCCAGTACTTC	CASSLTTQGWETQYF
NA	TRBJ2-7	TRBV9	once	TGTGCCAGCAGCCTCGGTTGGGCCTACGAGCAGTACTTC	CASSLGWAYEQYF
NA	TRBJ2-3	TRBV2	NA	TGTGCCAGCAGACCGAACGTGGGGGATACGCAGTATTTT	CASRPNVGDTQYF
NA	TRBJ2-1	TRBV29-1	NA	TGCAGCGTTGAGAAAGGGACAGAGCAGTTCTTC	CSVEKGTEQFF
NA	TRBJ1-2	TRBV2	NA	TGTGCCAGCACCATATGGACCCTCTCGGATGGCTACACCTTC	CASTIWTLSDGYTF
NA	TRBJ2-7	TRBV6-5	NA	TGTGCCAGCAGGACACAGGGAAAGAAGCAGTACTTC	CASRTQGKKQYF
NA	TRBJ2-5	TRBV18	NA	TGTGCCAGCTCACCAAGGGGCGGGGAAGAGACCCAGTACTTC	CASSPRGGEETQYF
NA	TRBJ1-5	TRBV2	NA	TGTGCCAGCAGCGGTGGGATCAATCAGCCCCAGCATTTT	CASSGGINQPQHF
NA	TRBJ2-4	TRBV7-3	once	TGTGCCAGCAGCATGGACGGAGAAAACATTCAGTACTTC	CASSMDGENIQYF
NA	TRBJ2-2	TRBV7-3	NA	TGTGCCAGCAGCCAAGGGCGGTTGGACGGGGAGCTGTTTTTT	CASSQGRLDGELFF
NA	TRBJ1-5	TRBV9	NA	TGTGCCAGCAGCGTAGGGGGAGGGACTCATCAGCCCCAGCATTTT	CASSVGGGTHQPQHF
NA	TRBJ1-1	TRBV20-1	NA	TGCAGTGCTAGTTACCCCGGCACTGAAGCTTTCTTT	CSASYPGTEAFF
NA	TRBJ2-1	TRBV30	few	TGTGCCTGGAGTGTAATAGGGGTACAGTTCTTC	CAWSVIGVQFF
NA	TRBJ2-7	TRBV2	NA	TGTGCCAGCAAAGAAGATTCCTACGAGCAGTACTTC	CASKEDSYEQYF